Below, 29 T cell receptor beta chains from the same sample are listed, as sequenced in a study of identical twins. A single record per CDR3 protein comes from TCRdb applying MiXCR to the 5' RACE reads. This table has some 570,000 distinct CDR3 sequences, more than 20% appearing once. The same data also went into a second study, on yellow fever vaccine responses in identical twins.

The sequencing input was CD4+ T cells sorted from blood. All receptors come from a woman aged 18 to 35 in good health.

This sequence joins TRBV9 and TRBJ2-1; TRBD2 matches at 11 bases. Trimming cost V 3 bases and J 3 bases; bases outside gene matches: 5. CDR3 size: 16 residues. Germline lookup yields CDR1 SGDLS and CDR2 YYNGEE. The CDR3 is CASSATGTSGYNEQFF. CDR3 in DNA: TGTGCCAGCAGCGCCACCGGGACTAGCGGCTACAATGAGCAGTTCTTC.

This clonotype was seen a few times. This rearrangement joins TRBV25-1 to TRBJ2-4; 9 bases are shared with TRBD1. CDR3 length: 15 residues. CDR1 is MGHDK and CDR2 is SYGVNS in the germline V gene. V trimming: 4 bases; J trimming: 3 bases; junction bases outside the gene matches: 4. CDR3 DNA: TGTGCCAGCAGTGGATGGACAGGGGTCAAAAACATTCAGTACTTC. Amino acid sequence: CASSGWTGVKNIQYF.

The sample holds a few counts of this clonotype. The rearrangement links TRBV18 to TRBJ2-1, with D maybe TRBD2 (7 bases). Trimming removed 6 bases from V and 8 bases from J, with 20 bases in between. This CDR3 contains 15 residues. Germline V CDR1 and CDR2: KGHSH, LQKENI. CDR3 nucleotides: TGTGCCAGCTCGTTACAGGGACTATCGGGCGATGAGCAGTTCTTC. Protein product: CASSLQGLSGDEQFF.

This chain connects TRBV12-3 or TRBV12-4 to TRBJ1-3, with D hard to call. The ends were cut back, 6 bases at V and 8 bases at J, with 14 bases in the middle. The CDR3 extends over 13 amino acids. The CDR3 loop reads CASRAPPRDTIYF. The CDR3 DNA sequence: TGTGCCAGCAGGGCACCACCTCGGGACACCATATATTTT.

This clonotype occurred a few times. This chain joins TRBV3-1 and TRBJ2-1, with 11 bases fitting TRBD2. The ends lost 4 bases at V and 8 bases at J; junction bases unmatched: 10. Germline CDR1 and CDR2: LGHDT and YNNKEL (reference sequence). CDR3 length: 16 residues. CDR3 DNA sequence: TGTGCCAGCAGCCCCCTACTAGCGGGGGTTGGGGATGAGCAGTTCTTC. This sequence encodes CASSPLLAGVGDEQFF.

This chain connects TRBV4-1 to TRBJ2-5; weak D call: TRBD2 (7 bases). This CDR3 contains 13 residues. V was shortened by 9 bases and J by 5 bases, with 16 bases between the two germline ends. Germline V gene data show CDR1 as MGHRA and CDR2 as YSYEKL. DNA of the CDR3: TGCGCCAGTTGGGGGGGCCCCTCGGAGACCCAGTACTTC. It specifies CASWGGPSETQYF.

This clonotype was detected only a few times. This chain joins TRBV9 and TRBJ1-2, with D tentatively TRBD1 (6 bases). Between the trimmed V and J ends, which lost 0 bases and 4 bases, there was a span of 13 bases. Germline V CDR1 and CDR2: SGDLS, YYNGEE. The CDR3 is 15 amino acids. CDR3 nucleotide sequence: TGTGCCAGCAGCGTAGAGGGCAGGGGATTCTATGGCTACACCTTC. This translates into CASSVEGRGFYGYTF. The entire variable domain, with the rest obtained from reference TRBV9 and TRBJ1-2, is as follows: DSGVTQTPKHLITATGQRVTLRCSPRSGDLSVYWYQQSLDQGLQFLIQYYNGEERAKGNILERFSAQQFPDLHSELNLSSLELGDSALYFCASSVEGRGFYGYTFGSGTRLTVV.

This clonotype appeared a few times. The chain has TRBV7-6 and TRBJ1-4; no clear D gene. The CDR3 has 15 residues. Germline assignment: CDR1 SGHVS and CDR2 FNYEAQ. V gave up 1 base and J gave up 7 bases, with 13 bases separating them. CDR3 sequence: CASSLGGQFPEKLFF. The CDR3 bases are TGTGCCAGCAGCTTAGGTGGGCAGTTTCCTGAAAAACTGTTTTTT. Drawing the rest from reference TRBV7-6 and TRBJ1-4, the complete variable domain is GAGVSQSPRYKVTKRGQDVALRCDPISGHVSLYWYRQALGQGPEFLTYFNYEAQQDKSGLPNDRFSAERPEGSISTLTIQRTEQRDSAMYRCASSLGGQFPEKLFFGSGTQLSVL.

This clonotype was picked up a small number of times. V usage is TRBV12-3 or TRBV12-4 and J usage is TRBJ1-1; perhaps TRBD1 as D (5 bases). Deletions cut 6 bases from V and 1 base from J, with 12 bases between. This CDR3 is 14 amino acids long. The CDR3 spells CASSPGLQNTEAFF. CDR3 coding DNA: TGTGCCAGCAGCCCGGGGCTGCAGAACACTGAAGCTTTCTTT.

V is TRBV4-1 and J is TRBJ2-7, with D unclear. There are 14 residues in the CDR3. CDR1 MGHRA and CDR2 YSYEKL come from the germline V gene. V shed 2 bases and J shed 2 bases, with 10 bases lying between them. CDR3 region: CASSQPSTTYEQYF. CDR3 DNA sequence: TGCGCCAGCAGCCAACCCAGTACCACCTACGAGCAGTACTTC.

The chain joins TRBV11-1 to TRBJ2-7; D not certain. V lost 5 bases, J lost 4 bases, and 12 bases lay in between. Germline V gene data show CDR1 as SGHAT and CDR2 as FQDESV (reference sequence). This CDR3 has 13 residues. CDR3 coding DNA: TGTGCCAGCAGCATAGGACCTCTATACGAGCAGTACGTC. It translates to CASSIGPLYEQYV.

This clonotype was seen a few times. The J gene is TRBJ1-2, the V gene TRBV2; D gene uncertain. Between the trimmed V and J ends, which lost 5 bases and 2 bases, there was a span of 12 bases. The germline V gene encodes CDR1 SNHLY and CDR2 FYNNEI. CDR3 length: 14 residues. Written as DNA, the CDR3 is TGTGCCAGCAGTTTCAACGCCCCAAACTATGGCTACACCTTC. Translated: CASSFNAPNYGYTF.

The chain couples TRBV7-9 to TRBJ2-7; a weak D match, TRBD2 (6 bases). Trimming stripped 4 bases from V and 0 bases from J, with 16 bases between. CDR3 length equals 16 residues. Germline CDR1 reads SEHNR; CDR2 reads FQNEAQ (reference sequence). CDR3 amino acids: CASSSAGSGYSYEQYF. CDR3 nucleotides: TGTGCCAGCAGCTCAGCCGGGAGCGGGTACTCCTACGAGCAGTACTTC.

This rearrangement joins TRBV20-1 to TRBJ2-7; 10 nucleotides align to TRBD1. In germline, CDR1 is DFQATT, CDR2 SNEGSKA (reference sequence). V trimming: 3 bases; J trimming: 6 bases; junction bases outside the gene matches: 11. The CDR3 is 15 amino acids. The CDR3 sequence is CSASPVDRGRGEQYF. For the CDR3, the DNA is TGCAGTGCTAGCCCCGTGGACAGGGGGAGAGGCGAGCAGTACTTC.

The chain carries TRBV15 and TRBJ2-1; D is tentatively TRBD1 or TRBD2 (5 bases each). Trimming took off 7 bases at V and 7 bases at J, with 20 bases between the two ends. The CDR3 is made up of 15 amino acids. Germline V gene data show CDR1 as LNHNV and CDR2 as YYDKDF (reference sequence). The CDR3: CATTPRAGSSNEQFF. The DNA of the CDR3 is TGTGCCACCACCCCGAGGGCAGGGAGTAGTAATGAGCAGTTCTTC.

This clonotype was seen a few times. The V gene is TRBV7-2, the J gene TRBJ2-1; D tentatively reads TRBD1 or TRBD2 (6 bases each). This CDR3 has 15 amino acids. The V and J ends lost 1 base and 7 bases respectively, with 14 bases between them. The germline gives CDR1 SGHTA, CDR2 FQGNSA. The CDR3 reads CASSLGGGMGNEQFF. CDR3 DNA sequence: TGTGCCAGCAGCTTAGGAGGGGGGATGGGGAATGAGCAGTTCTTC. Full variable domain (outside the CDR3, taken from reference TRBV7-2 and TRBJ2-1): GAGVSQSPSNKVTEKGKDVELRCDPISGHTALYWYRQSLGQGLEFLIYFQGNSAPDKSGLPSDRFSAERTGGSVSTLTIQRTQQEDSAVYLCASSLGGGMGNEQFFGPGTRLTVL.

V and J are TRBV5-1 and TRBJ2-5, with 7 bases fitting TRBD1. Germline trimming cut 4 bases from V and 5 bases from J; bases unmatched to any gene: 14. There are 16 residues in the CDR3. Germline assignment: CDR1 SGHRS and CDR2 YFSETQ. The CDR3 here is CASSHPGTAVRETQYF. CDR3 in DNA: TGCGCCAGCAGCCACCCAGGGACAGCCGTGAGGGAGACCCAGTACTTC.

In this sample, this clonotype turned up a few times. Written as DNA, the CDR3 is TGTGCCAGCAGCCCCGTAAGGTTGGGGGGAGCGCCCACCGGGGAGCTGTTTTTT. It is translated as CASSPVRLGGAPTGELFF. The genes are TRBV12-3 or TRBV12-4 and TRBJ2-2; D might be TRBD2 (6 bases). CDR3 size: 18 residues. V was shortened by 6 bases and J by 4 bases, with 24 bases between the two germline ends.

The chain has TRBV7-9 and TRBJ1-1; 8 nucleotides line up with TRBD1. This CDR3 is built from 11 residues. Trimming took 6 bases from V and 11 from J; bases not matched to a gene: 5. Germline V CDR1 and CDR2: SEHNR, FQNEAQ (reference sequence). This CDR3 is CASSYRGSAFF. The CDR3, as DNA: TGTGCCAGCAGTTACAGGGGGTCGGCTTTCTTT.

This clonotype has more than one count but fewer than ten. The rearrangement joins TRBV7-3 to TRBJ2-2, with D possibly being TRBD1 or TRBD2 (5 bases each). Trimming shortened V by 5 bases and J by 6 bases, and 13 bases separated the two germline ends. This CDR3 is 14 amino acids long. Germline V gives CDR1 SGHTA, CDR2 FQGTGA. The CDR3 is CASSTGTPPGELFF. CDR3 nucleotides: TGTGCCAGCAGCACCGGGACCCCTCCCGGGGAGCTGTTTTTT.

The chain is built from TRBV4-1 and TRBJ2-7, with D unresolved. The CDR3 runs to 14 residues. In germline, CDR1 is MGHRA, CDR2 YSYEKL. Between the trimmed V and J ends, which lost 1 base and 1 base, there was a span of 8 bases. CDR3 residues: CASSQVDRSYEQYF. DNA of the CDR3: TGCGCCAGCAGCCAAGTGGACCGGTCCTACGAGCAGTACTTC.

This clonotype was picked up a small number of times. The CDR3 protein is CASSQDPYSGTIGNTIYF. The DNA for the CDR3 is TGTGCCAGCAGCCAAGATCCTTATTCCGGGACAATCGGAAACACCATATATTTT. V usage is TRBV4-2 and J usage is TRBJ1-3; a weak D match, TRBD1 (6 bases). Germline CDR1 is LGHNA and CDR2 is YNFKEQ. Trimming took off 0 bases at V and 4 bases at J, with 19 bases between the two ends. The CDR3 totals 18 residues.

The chain combines TRBV5-1 with TRBJ2-4; TRBD2 aligns across 9 bases. J lost 8 bases, V lost 0 bases, and 3 bases had no gene match. The CDR3 runs to 14 residues. Germline V lookup: CDR1 SGHRS, CDR2 YFSETQ. The CDR3 DNA reads as TGCGCCAGCAGCTTGGAAGGGACTAGCTACATTCAGTACTTC. Translation: CASSLEGTSYIQYF.

This clonotype has just a few counts. The gene calls are TRBV7-9 and TRBJ2-5; 11 bases are shared with TRBD2. CDR1 is SEHNR and CDR2 is FQNEAQ in the germline V gene (reference sequence). The CDR3 is 16 residues long. J was trimmed by 2 bases and V by 4 bases; bases with no gene match: 6. The CDR3 DNA reads TGTGCCAGCAGCTCGGGGACTAGCGGACAACAAGAGACCCAGTACTTC. Its protein product is CASSSGTSGQQETQYF.

The chain joins TRBV24-1 to TRBJ2-2; 7 positions match TRBD2. With V trimmed by 1 base and J by 5 bases, 3 bases remained unmatched. The CDR3 covers 15 residues. The germline gives CDR1 KGHDR, CDR2 SFDVKD. Here the CDR3 reads CATSDFGEGTGELFF. In DNA form, the CDR3 reads TGTGCCACCAGTGATTTTGGGGAGGGTACCGGGGAGCTGTTTTTT.

This clonotype was seen only a few times. The rearrangement links TRBV19 to TRBJ2-5; tentative D call: TRBD1 (6 bases). Germline-derived CDR1 and CDR2 are LNHDA and SQIVND (reference sequence). The CDR3 sequence is 13 residues long. V was trimmed by 6 bases and J by 1 base, leaving 9 bases between them. Here the CDR3 reads CASRGRGQETQYF. The CDR3 region has the DNA TGTGCCAGTAGGGGCAGGGGCCAAGAGACCCAGTACTTC.

This clonotype was seen many times. The chain couples TRBV5-1 to TRBJ2-1, with 13 bases aligning to TRBD2. Per the germline V gene, CDR1 is SGHRS and CDR2 is YFSETQ. The CDR3 contains 15 residues. V shed 4 bases, J shed 8 bases, and the junction held 6 bases outside the gene matches. This chain's CDR3 is CASSPGLAGVDEQFF. CDR3 DNA: TGCGCCAGCAGCCCCGGACTAGCGGGGGTAGATGAGCAGTTCTTC.

The chain recombines TRBV19 with TRBJ2-1; 8 nucleotides line up with TRBD2. The CDR3 extends over 15 amino acids. The V gene's germline CDR1 is LNHDA and CDR2 SQIVND (reference sequence). Trimming removed 10 bases from V and 3 bases from J; junction bases left unmatched: 11. The CDR3 sequence: CATQPGLGYYNEQFF. For the CDR3, the DNA is TGTGCCACCCAACCGGGACTAGGGTACTACAATGAGCAGTTCTTC.

The chain links TRBV10-3 to TRBJ2-4, with D possibly being TRBD2 (5 bases). The CDR3 totals 13 residues. V gave up 9 bases and J gave up 1 base, with 10 bases separating them. Germline lookup yields CDR1 ENHRY and CDR2 SYGVKD. The CDR3, as DNA: TGTGCCATACGTGGGGAGGCCAAAAACATTCAGTACTTC. Its translation: CAIRGEAKNIQYF.